This TCR beta chain is from a study of cytomegalovirus exposure and HLA in healthy donors (dated by TCRdb to 2016 to 2017). As for the study more broadly: According to a later analysis, the roughly 120 validation repertoires were produced on the same platform as the 666 repertoires of the first cohort. The aim of the study was to test whether cataloging public T cell receptors could identify signatures of past pathogen exposure. To predict cytomegalovirus infection status, the study combined high-throughput TCR immunosequencing, statistical association of individual TCRs with disease status, and machine learning. A separate validation cohort of 100 to 150 different subjects was used in addition to the roughly 670-subject first cohort. Overall study outcomes, separate from this receptor: The authors suggested that the approach could potentially be generalized to other disease states and immunological phenotypes. While some public TCRs were present in many individuals, most TCR sequences turned up only very rarely across donors. The study listed approximately 150 TCR beta chains as associated with cytomegalovirus. A few of the identified cytomegalovirus-associated TCR beta chains were confirmed in vitro to be specific for cytomegalovirus antigens. All 120 or so repertoires were used to score co-occurrence in the validation cohort in a later analysis, because that analysis had no HLA typing for the cohort. Cytomegalovirus status was reported to be diagnosed by the classifier with high specificity and sensitivity in both the original and validation cohorts. Of the cluster scores, 85% to 95% were above 0 in a later analysis, which found that TCRs clustered in the first cohort also tended to co-occur in the roughly 130 validation repertoires.

To prepare the library, the immunoSEQ multiplex PCR assay was applied. On the authors' methods: A statistical classification framework was developed to diagnose cytomegalovirus status using the catalog of TCR beta chain sequences. The source is immuneACCESS, and TCRdb retained only in-frame sequences with V and J called. Part of the clones is not carried over; for the studies checked, unresolved V genes explain less than half of this, and the remainder is unexplained. The DNA was the basis for D and trimming; V, J and clone size are from that table. The sample table records approximately 120,000 clones; approximately 95% of these occur just once. The ten largest clonotypes hold less than 2% of the sample. Separate from the approximately 670-subject first cohort, the validation cohort of 90 to 150 subjects was the group to which the donors belonged. The CDR3 spans 13 residues, from the cysteine through the phenylalanine. Only the CDR3 portion is preserved as DNA: 39 bases, with reading frame beginning at the first base. CDR1 LGHNA and CDR2 YSLEER were looked up in the germline V gene. At the junction V is shortened by 4 bases and J by 5 bases; bases outside the gene matches: 3.

A remark on this clone: It has no known antigen specificity. Per-nucleotide qualities are absent, and no much larger clonotype sits a single base away.

The V and J segments used are TRBV4-3 and TRBJ2-7; the central 9 bases match TRBD1. The sample was PBMCs. The receptor comes from a man aged 18 to 29 in good health and CMV-seronegative. The CDR3 is CASSLDRGNEQYF. The DNA sequence is given as TGCGCCAGCAGCCTGGACAGGGGAAACGAGCAGTACTTC.